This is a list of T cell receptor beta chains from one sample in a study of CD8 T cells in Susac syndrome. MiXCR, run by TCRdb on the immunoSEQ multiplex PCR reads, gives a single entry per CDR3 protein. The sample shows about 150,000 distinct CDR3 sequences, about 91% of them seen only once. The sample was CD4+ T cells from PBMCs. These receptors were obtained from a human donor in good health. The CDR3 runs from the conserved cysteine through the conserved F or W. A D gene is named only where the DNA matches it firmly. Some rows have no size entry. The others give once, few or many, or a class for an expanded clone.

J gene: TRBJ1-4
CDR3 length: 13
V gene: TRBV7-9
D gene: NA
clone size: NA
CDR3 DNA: TGTGCCAGTTATGGGCGGTTCAATGAAAAACTGTTTTTT
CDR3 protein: CASYGRFNEKLFF

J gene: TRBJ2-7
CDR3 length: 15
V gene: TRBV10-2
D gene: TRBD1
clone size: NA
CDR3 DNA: TGCGCCAGCAGCGACGCGGGGACAGGGGGAATCGAGCAGTACTTC
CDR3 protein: CASSDAGTGGIEQYF

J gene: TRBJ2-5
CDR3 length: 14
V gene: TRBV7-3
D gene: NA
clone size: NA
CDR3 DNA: TGTGCCAGCAGCTCAGGGGTCAATCAAGAGACCCAGTACTTC
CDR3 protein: CASSSGVNQETQYF

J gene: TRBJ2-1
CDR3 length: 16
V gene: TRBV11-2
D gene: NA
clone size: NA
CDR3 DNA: TGTGCCAGCAGCTTAAGGGTCTCTCCCCGTAATGATGAGCAGTTCTTC
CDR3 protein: CASSLRVSPRNDEQFF

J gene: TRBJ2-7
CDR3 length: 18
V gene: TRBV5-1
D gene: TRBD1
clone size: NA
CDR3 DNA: TGCGCCAGCAGCACTGCCGGGACAGGGCCTGGCGTCACCTACGAGCAGTACTTC
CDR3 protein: CASSTAGTGPGVTYEQYF

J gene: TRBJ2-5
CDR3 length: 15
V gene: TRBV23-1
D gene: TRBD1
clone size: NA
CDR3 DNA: TGCGCCAGCAGTCGGGGCGACAGGGGGCTTGAGACCCAGTACTTC
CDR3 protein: CASSRGDRGLETQYF

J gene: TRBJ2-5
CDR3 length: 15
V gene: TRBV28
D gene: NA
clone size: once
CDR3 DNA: TGTGCCAGCAGTTTAGGGACTACAGGGGCGAAGACCCAGTACTTC
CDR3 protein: CASSLGTTGAKTQYF

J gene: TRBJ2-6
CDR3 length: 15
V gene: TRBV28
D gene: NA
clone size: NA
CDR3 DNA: TGTGCCAGCAGCCAAGGGGGTTCTGGGGCCAACGTCCTGACTTTC
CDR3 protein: CASSQGGSGANVLTF

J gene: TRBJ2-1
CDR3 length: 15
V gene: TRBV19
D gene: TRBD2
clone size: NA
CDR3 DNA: TGTGCCAGTAGTGTCGGACTAGCGGGAGTTCTTGAGCAGTTCTTC
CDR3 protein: CASSVGLAGVLEQFF

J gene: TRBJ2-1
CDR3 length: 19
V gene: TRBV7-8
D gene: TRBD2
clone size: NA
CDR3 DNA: TGTGCCAGCAGCCGCAAGGGGACTAGCGGGAGGGAAGCCTACAATGAGCAGTTCTTC
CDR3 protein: CASSRKGTSGREAYNEQFF

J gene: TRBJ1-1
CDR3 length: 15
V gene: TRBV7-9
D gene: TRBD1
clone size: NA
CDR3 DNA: TGTGCCAGCAGCCGAGGACAGGGTTTGAACACTGAAGCTTTCTTT
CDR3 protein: CASSRGQGLNTEAFF

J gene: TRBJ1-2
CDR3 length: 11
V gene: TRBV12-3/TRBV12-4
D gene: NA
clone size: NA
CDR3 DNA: TGTGCCAGCAGGGTCCTCTATGGCTACACCTTC
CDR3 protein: CASRVLYGYTF

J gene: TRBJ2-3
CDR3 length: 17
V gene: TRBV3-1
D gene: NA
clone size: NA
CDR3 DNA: TGTGCCAGCAGCCAAGATCGGGGAGGGGGCGTCCCAGATACGCAGTATTTT
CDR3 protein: CASSQDRGGGVPDTQYF

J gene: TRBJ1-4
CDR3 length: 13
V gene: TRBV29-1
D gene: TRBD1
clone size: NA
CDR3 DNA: TGCAGCGCCGAGGGAGGGGGCGAGGAAAAACTGTTTTTT
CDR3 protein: CSAEGGGEEKLFF

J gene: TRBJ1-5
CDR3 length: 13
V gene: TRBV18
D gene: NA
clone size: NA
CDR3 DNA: TGTGCCAGCTCACCAACTAGCAATCAGCCCCAGCATTTT
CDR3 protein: CASSPTSNQPQHF

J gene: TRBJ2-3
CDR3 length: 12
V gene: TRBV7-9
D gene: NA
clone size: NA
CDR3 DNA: TGTGCCAGCAGCTCCGGGGTCCCACTTCAGTATTTT
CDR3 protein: CASSSGVPLQYF

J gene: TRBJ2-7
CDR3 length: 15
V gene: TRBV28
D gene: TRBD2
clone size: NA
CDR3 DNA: TGTGCCAGCACCACTAGCGGGACGGGTTCCTACGAGCAGTACTTC
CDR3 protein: CASTTSGTGSYEQYF

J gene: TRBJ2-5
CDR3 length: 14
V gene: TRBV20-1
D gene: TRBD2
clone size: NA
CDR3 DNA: TGCAGTGCTAGACTAGCGGGGGAGCGGGAGACCCAGTACTTC
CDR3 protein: CSARLAGERETQYF

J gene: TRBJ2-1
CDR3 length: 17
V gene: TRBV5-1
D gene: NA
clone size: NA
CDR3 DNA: TGCGCCAGCAGCTTGGCTCCCTCAGGAATACGCATGGATGAGCAGTTCTTC
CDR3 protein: CASSLAPSGIRMDEQFF

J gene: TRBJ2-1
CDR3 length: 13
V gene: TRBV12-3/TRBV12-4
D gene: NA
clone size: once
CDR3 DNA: TGTGCCAGCACACCGAGCTCCTACAATGAGCAGTTCTTC
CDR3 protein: CASTPSSYNEQFF

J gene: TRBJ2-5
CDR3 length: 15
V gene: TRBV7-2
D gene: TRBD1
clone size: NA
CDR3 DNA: TGTGCCAGCAGCTTAAACAGGGGGTACGGAGAGACCCAGTACTTC
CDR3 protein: CASSLNRGYGETQYF

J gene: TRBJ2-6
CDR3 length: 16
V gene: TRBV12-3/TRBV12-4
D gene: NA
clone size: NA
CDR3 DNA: TGTGCCAGCAGTTTCCGGGCAGGGGTGGAGGCCAACGTCCTGACTTTC
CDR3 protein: CASSFRAGVEANVLTF

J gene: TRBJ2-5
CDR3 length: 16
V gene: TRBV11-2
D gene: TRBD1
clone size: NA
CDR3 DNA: TGTGCCAGCATCAGATCCGGGACAGGGGGCGGAGAGACCCAGTACTTC
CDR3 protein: CASIRSGTGGGETQYF

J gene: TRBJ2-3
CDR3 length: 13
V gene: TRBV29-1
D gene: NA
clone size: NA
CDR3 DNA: TGCAGCGTTGCTGAGCAGGACACAGATACGCAGTATTTT
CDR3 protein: CSVAEQDTDTQYF

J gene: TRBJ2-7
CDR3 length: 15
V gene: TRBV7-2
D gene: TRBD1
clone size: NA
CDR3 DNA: TGTGCCAGCAGCCGACAGGGATTAGACACCTACGAGCAGTACTTC
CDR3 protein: CASSRQGLDTYEQYF

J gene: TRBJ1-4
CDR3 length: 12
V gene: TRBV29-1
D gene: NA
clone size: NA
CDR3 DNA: TGCAGCGTGTATGACAAGAGAGAAAAACTGTTTTTT
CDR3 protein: CSVYDKREKLFF

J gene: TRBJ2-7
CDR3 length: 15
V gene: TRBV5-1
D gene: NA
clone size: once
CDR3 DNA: TGCGCCAGCAGCTTGGTTGCTGGGACGAACTACGAGCAGTACTTC
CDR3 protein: CASSLVAGTNYEQYF

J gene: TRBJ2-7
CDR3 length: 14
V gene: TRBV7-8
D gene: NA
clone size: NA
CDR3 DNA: TGTGCCAGCAGCCCACAAGGACACTTCTACGAGCAGTACTTC
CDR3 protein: CASSPQGHFYEQYF

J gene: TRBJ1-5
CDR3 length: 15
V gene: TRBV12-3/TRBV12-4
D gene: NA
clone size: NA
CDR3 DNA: TGTGCCAGCAGTATCCGGGACCCAAGCAATCAGCCCCAGCATTTT
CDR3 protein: CASSIRDPSNQPQHF

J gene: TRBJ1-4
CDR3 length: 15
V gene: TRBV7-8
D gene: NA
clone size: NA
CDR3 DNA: TGTGCCAGCAGCTTAGGGGTATATCGGGCTGAAAAACTGTTTTTT
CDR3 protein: CASSLGVYRAEKLFF

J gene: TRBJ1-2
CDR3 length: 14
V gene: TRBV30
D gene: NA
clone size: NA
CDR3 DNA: TGTGCCTGGAGAGTACCGGCGGGATTAGGTGGCTACACCTTC
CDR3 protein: CAWRVPAGLGGYTF

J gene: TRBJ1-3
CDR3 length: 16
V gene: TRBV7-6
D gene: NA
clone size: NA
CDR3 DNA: TGTGCCAGCAGCTTATCGATGGGATTGCCAGGAAACACCATATATTTT
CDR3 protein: CASSLSMGLPGNTIYF

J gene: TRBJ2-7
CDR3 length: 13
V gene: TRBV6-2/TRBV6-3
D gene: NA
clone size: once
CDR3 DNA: TGTGCCAGCAGGGGTCCAGGTGTGAGGGAGCAGTACTTC
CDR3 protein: CASRGPGVREQYF

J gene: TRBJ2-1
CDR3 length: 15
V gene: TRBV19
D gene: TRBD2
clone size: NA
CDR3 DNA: TGTGCCAGTAGTTTCCGGACTAGCTCCTACAATGAGCAGTTCTTC
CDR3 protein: CASSFRTSSYNEQFF

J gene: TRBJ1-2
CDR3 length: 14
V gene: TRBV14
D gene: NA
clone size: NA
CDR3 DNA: TGTGCCAGCAGCCAAGAAGATGACGCGATTGGCTACACCTTC
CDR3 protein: CASSQEDDAIGYTF

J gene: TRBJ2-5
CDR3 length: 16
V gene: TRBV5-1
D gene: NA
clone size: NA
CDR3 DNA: TGCGCCAGCAGCTTGGGAGGCCGGGGGAGAGGAGAGACCCAGTACTTC
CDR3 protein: CASSLGGRGRGETQYF

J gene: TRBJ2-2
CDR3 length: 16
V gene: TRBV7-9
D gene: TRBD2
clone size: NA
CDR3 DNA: TGTGCCAGCAGCTTAACACTAGCGACTGACACCGGGGAGCTGTTTTTT
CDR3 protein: CASSLTLATDTGELFF